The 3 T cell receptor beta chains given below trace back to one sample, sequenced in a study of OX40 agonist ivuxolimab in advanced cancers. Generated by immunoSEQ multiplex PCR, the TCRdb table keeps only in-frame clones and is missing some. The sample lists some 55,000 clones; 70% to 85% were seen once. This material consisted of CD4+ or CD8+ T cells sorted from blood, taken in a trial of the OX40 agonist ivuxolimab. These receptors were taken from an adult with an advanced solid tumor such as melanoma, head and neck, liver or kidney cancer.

CDR3: CASSYGTAEHGYTF. CDR3 DNA: TGCGCCAGCAGTTACGGGACGGCTGAGCACGGCTACACCTTC. The chain is built from TRBV10-1 and TRBJ1-2, with a possible D match to TRBD1 (5 bases). CDR1 and CDR2 (germline): WNHNN, SYGVQD (reference sequence). This CDR3 is 14 amino acids long. The V end lost 5 bases, the J end lost 8 bases, and 18 bases lay between the germline ends.

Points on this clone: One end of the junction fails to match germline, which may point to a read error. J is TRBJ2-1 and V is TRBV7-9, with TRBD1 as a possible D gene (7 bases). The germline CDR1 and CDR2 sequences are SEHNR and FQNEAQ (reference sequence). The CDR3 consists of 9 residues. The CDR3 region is CATRGDSLF. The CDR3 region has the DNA TGTGCCACCAGGGGGGACTCTCTCTTC.

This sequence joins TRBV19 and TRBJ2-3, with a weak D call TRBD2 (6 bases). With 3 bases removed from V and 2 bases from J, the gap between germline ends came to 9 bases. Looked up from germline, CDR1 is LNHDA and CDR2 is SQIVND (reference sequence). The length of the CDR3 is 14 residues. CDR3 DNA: TGTGCCAGTAGTATTGCGGGGTCCACAGATACGCAGTATTTT. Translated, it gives CASSIAGSTDTQYF.